This TCR beta chain was recorded in a study of T cell responses to AZD1222 COVID-19 vaccine (dated by TCRdb to about 2021). With regard to the full study: AZD1222 recipients given second doses at about 4 weeks or at about 12 weeks were pooled, since spike-specific TCR depth and breadth were not found to differ between the two schedules. Trial participants were enrolled by age into 18-55, 56-69 and 70-plus year subgroups, with around 150, 28 and 57 TCR-sequenced participants respectively. TCR sequencing covered fewer than 250 trial participants: about 210 given two doses of AZD1222 and 26 given two doses of MenACWY control vaccine.

Results the study describes overall, beyond this receptor: Reportedly, close to half of the unique spike-specific TCRs recognized epitopes lying outside the regions that are mutated in the B.1.351 and B.1.1.7 variants. The 56-69-year group was small, and its depth increase did not reach significance, likely because of low power. CD4 TCRs associated with the vaccine covered the entire spike protein, and the dominant responses were in regions 160-218 and 743-854. Conclusions about previously exposed vaccinees were limited because only a handful of AZD1222 recipients were SARS-CoV-2 seropositive at baseline. Participants were mostly white British, with more females than males. The authors suggested clonal diversity may have been underestimated. After two AZD1222 doses, both the breadth and the depth of spike-specific TCRs were significantly higher than at day 0 and than in MenACWY recipients. No day 14 peak-response samples were available, so repertoires were characterized only after the peak T cell response.

At the junction V is shortened by 2 bases and J by 7 bases, with 9 bases in between. The CDR3, from cysteine to phenylalanine, totals 12 residues. CDR3 DNA only is kept here, 36 bases in frame from base 1. Via the germline V gene (reference sequence), CDR1 is SEHNR and CDR2 FQNEAQ. The CDR3 regions of human TCRbeta chains were subjected to immunosequencing. The original methods were these. TCRs in the repertoires were compared against a reference library of SARS-CoV-2-specific TCRs that had been generated with the MIRA antigen-specificity platform. Breadth meant the fraction of unique TCRs that were SARS-CoV-2-associated, whereas depth meant the fraction of total T cells that were SARS-CoV-2-associated. Using the MIRA data, each spike-specific TCR was mapped to the spike region that the TCR reacts to and placed in a CD4 or CD8 class. Log10-transformed breadth and depth values were compared by one-way ANOVA with Sidak's multiple comparisons tests. TCRdb limited this immuneACCESS table to in-frame rearrangements with V and J called. A share of clones is missing; checked studies link under half to unresolved V genes, and the rest is unexplained. That table is the source of V, J and clone size, and D and trimming were worked out from the DNA. The sample table holds some 140,000 clones, of which about 93% were seen once. The ten top clones hold around 5.4% of the sample.

The label giving this sample's time point can be read as: baseline before first vaccination. The vaccinee samples were drawn from two UK trials, COV001 and COV002, one of which was a single-blind randomized controlled phase 2/3 trial testing AZD1222 (ChAdOx1 nCoV-19) in healthy adults. For TCRbeta chain sequencing, PBMC samples were collected from trial participants at day 0 and at day 28 after the second dose. With respect to this clone: Its antigen specificity is not known. Nothing much larger sits one base from this clone, and base qualities are not available.

The specimen comprised peripheral blood, sampled on day 0 of AZD1222 vaccination. This receptor chain uses TRBV7-9 and TRBJ2-7; no confident D gene assignment can be made. The clonotype originates from an adult in good health. The CDR3 is CASSLFRNEQYF. Here is the DNA: TGTGCCAGCAGCTTATTTCGGAATGAGCAGTACTTC.